These 17 T cell receptor beta chains were sequenced from one sample in a study of blood T cell repertoires in COVID-19. Produced via immunoSEQ multiplex PCR; TCRdb's table is partial and in-frame only. The data show 150,000 or so clones, 80% to 90% seen once. Source material: peripheral blood. The receptor source for this set is a man between 60 and 75 years old with acute or convalescent COVID-19.

This clone was recorded a few times. V and J are TRBV5-1 and TRBJ2-7; 13 bases match TRBD2. CDR1 is SGHRS, CDR2 YFSETQ, per germline. V lost 2 bases, J lost 0 bases, and 2 bases stayed unmatched. The CDR3 length is 16 residues. CDR3 residues: CASSLGTSGNSYEQYF. In nucleotides, the CDR3 is TGCGCCAGCAGCTTAGGGACTAGCGGGAACTCCTACGAGCAGTACTTC.

This clone is a singleton in its sample. The rearrangement joins TRBV3-1 (or the pseudogene TRBV3-2) to TRBJ2-7, with TRBD2 matching 9 bases. The V segment lost 6 bases and the J segment 6 bases; nucleotides outside the gene matches: 9. This CDR3 is built from 14 residues. Germline CDR1 reads LGHDT; CDR2 reads YNNKEL (reference sequence). The DNA for the CDR3 is TGTGCCAGCAGGGGTAGCGGGAGAGCGGGCGAGCAGTACTTC. It is translated as CASRGSGRAGEQYF.

The genes are TRBV30 and TRBJ1-4; D is undetermined. This CDR3 region has 13 residues. V was trimmed by 1 base and J by 8 bases, leaving 11 bases between them. Germline values: CDR1 GTSNPN, CDR2 SVGIG (reference sequence). The CDR3 spells CAWSAGVEEKLFF. For the CDR3, the DNA is TGTGCCTGGAGTGCCGGAGTAGAGGAAAAACTGTTTTTT.

The CDR3, as DNA: TGTGCCAGCAGTGAACATCGGGGGGCCACCTATGGCTACACCTTC. As protein: CASSEHRGATYGYTF. The V gene is TRBV2, the J gene TRBJ1-2; D is possibly TRBD1 (6 bases). Trimming removed 2 bases at V and 4 bases at J, with 14 bases between. The CDR3 covers 15 residues. Germline V CDR1 and CDR2: SNHLY, FYNNEI.

The rearrangement joins TRBV28 to TRBJ2-3, with TRBD1 matching 8 bases. V lost 1 base, J lost 5 bases, and 5 bases stayed unmatched. The CDR3 loop spans 15 amino acids. CDR1 is MDHEN and CDR2 is SYDVKM in the germline V gene. CDR3 sequence (DNA): TGTGCCAGCAGTTTATACGGACAGGGAGGAGATACGCAGTATTTT. Translation gives CASSLYGQGGDTQYF.

The chain links TRBV5-1 to TRBJ1-2; TRBD1 matches 8 bases. The V and J ends lost 0 bases and 4 bases, in that order; junction bases with no gene match: 8. Germline CDR1 reads SGHRS; CDR2 reads YFSETQ. This CDR3 region has 16 residues. CDR3 residues: CASSLDGQGAGYGYTF. In DNA form, the CDR3 reads TGCGCCAGCAGCTTGGACGGTCAGGGGGCAGGCTATGGCTACACCTTC.

The chain couples TRBV5-4 to TRBJ1-3, with D possibly TRBD1 on 6 matching bases. V gave up 2 bases and J gave up 6 bases, with 12 bases separating them. The CDR3 consists of 14 residues. Germline V gives CDR1 SGHNT, CDR2 YYREEE (reference sequence). This chain's CDR3 is CASSLGTGPNTIYF. As DNA, the CDR3 is TGTGCCAGCAGCTTAGGAACAGGGCCAAACACCATATATTTT.

The sample holds one count of this clone. The chain combines TRBV4-2 with TRBJ2-7; D is unclear. Germline values: CDR1 LGHNA, CDR2 YNFKEQ. The germline V and J ends were trimmed by 3 bases and 2 bases, with 14 bases remaining between them. CDR3 length: 15 residues. CDR3 DNA sequence: TGTGCCAGCAGCCAGATCGAGAGTGAAACCTACGAGCAGTACTTC. Protein: CASSQIESETYEQYF.

This chain joins TRBV30 and TRBJ1-5; 12 positions match TRBD1. Germline CDR1 reads GTSNPN; CDR2 reads SVGIG (reference sequence). This CDR3 is 13 amino acids long. CDR3 DNA sequence: TGTGCTTTCGGGACAGGGGGCGGTCAGCCCCAGCATTTT. Protein: CAFGTGGGQPQHF.

Notes on this clone: The junction shows a germline mismatch at one end, possibly a read error. The chain recombines TRBV7-7 with TRBJ1-6; the match to TRBD1 covers 8 bases. The CDR3 length is 15 residues. The germline V gene encodes CDR1 SSHAT and CDR2 FNYEAQ (reference sequence). CDR3 protein: CASSLDRAPNSPLHF. Written as DNA, the CDR3 is TGTGCTAGCAGCTTGGACAGGGCCCCTAATTCACCCCTCCACTTT.

This clone was found a few times. The chain recombines TRBV5-8 with TRBJ1-2; no definite D call. Germline assignment: CDR1 SGHTS and CDR2 YDEGEE. The V and J ends lost 2 bases and 4 bases respectively, with 12 bases between them. CDR3 length: 14 amino acids. The CDR3 reads CASSFRGWGYGYTF. CDR3 nucleotide sequence: TGTGCCAGCAGCTTTCGGGGTTGGGGCTATGGCTACACCTTC.

The chain couples TRBV4-2 to TRBJ2-7; tentatively, D is TRBD2 (5 bases). Germline V gene sequence: CDR1 LGHNA, CDR2 YNFKEQ. The CDR3 loop spans 16 amino acids. V was cut by 1 base and J by 2 bases, with 15 bases left in between. The chain's CDR3 is CASSQALGSTPYEQYF. The CDR3 bases are TGTGCCAGCAGCCAAGCATTGGGGAGTACCCCCTACGAGCAGTACTTC.

This clone came up once. The rearrangement uses TRBV14 and TRBJ2-5, with 8 bases matching TRBD1. The CDR3 totals 16 residues. J gave up 0 bases and V 4 bases, and 7 bases lay outside the gene matches. Germline-derived CDR1 and CDR2 are SGHDN and FVKESK. The CDR3 spells CASSLWTGRYQETQYF. The CDR3 DNA sequence: TGTGCCAGCAGCCTTTGGACAGGGCGGTACCAAGAGACCCAGTACTTC.

The rearrangement uses TRBV30 and TRBJ2-1, with 11 nucleotides matching TRBD2. The CDR3 consists of 14 residues. Germline CDR1 reads GTSNPN; CDR2 reads SVGIG (reference sequence). V shed 4 bases and J 4 bases; nucleotides not matched to a gene: 3. The CDR3 region is CAWTGLAGYNEQFF. The CDR3 DNA sequence: TGTGCCTGGACTGGACTAGCGGGTTACAATGAGCAGTTCTTC.

The chain links TRBV2 to TRBJ1-1; 9 nucleotides agree with TRBD1. The CDR3 covers 13 residues. The ends lost 4 bases at V and 7 bases at J; junction bases unmatched: 4. Germline CDR1 is SNHLY and CDR2 is FYNNEI. The CDR3 DNA follows: TGTGCCAGCAGTGGTACAGGGGGCGGTGAAGCTTTCTTT. Protein product: CASSGTGGGEAFF.

V and J are TRBV29-1 and TRBJ1-2; no clear D. The germline V gene encodes CDR1 SQVTM and CDR2 ANQGSEA. Trimming shortened V by 5 bases and J by 6 bases, and 10 bases separated the two germline ends. The CDR3 has 11 residues. CDR3: CSVQRGDGYTF. In DNA form, the CDR3 reads TGCAGCGTTCAGCGGGGTGATGGCTACACCTTC.

The V call is TRBV3-1 (or the pseudogene TRBV3-2), the J call TRBJ1-3; 9 bases agree with TRBD1. The CDR3 loop spans 18 amino acids. CDR1 is LGHDT and CDR2 is YNNKEL in the germline V gene (reference sequence). The V segment lost 4 bases and the J segment 0 bases; nucleotides outside the gene matches: 10. DNA of the CDR3: TGTGCCAGCAGCCCTCACCACGGGACAGGGACCTCTGGAAACACCATATATTTT. Translated, it gives CASSPHHGTGTSGNTIYF.